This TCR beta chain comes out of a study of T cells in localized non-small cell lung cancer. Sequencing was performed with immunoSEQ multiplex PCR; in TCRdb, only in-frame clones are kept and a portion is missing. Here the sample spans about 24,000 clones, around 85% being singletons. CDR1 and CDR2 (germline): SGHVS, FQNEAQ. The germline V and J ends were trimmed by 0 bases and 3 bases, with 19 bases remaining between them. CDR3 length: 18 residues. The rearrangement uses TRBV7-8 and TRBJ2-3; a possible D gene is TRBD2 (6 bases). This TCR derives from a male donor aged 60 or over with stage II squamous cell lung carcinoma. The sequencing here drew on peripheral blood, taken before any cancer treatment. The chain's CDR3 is CASSLAGGGAGRTDTQYF. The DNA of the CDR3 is TGTGCCAGCAGCTTAGCGGGGGGTGGGGCAGGGCGGACAGATACGCAGTATTTT.